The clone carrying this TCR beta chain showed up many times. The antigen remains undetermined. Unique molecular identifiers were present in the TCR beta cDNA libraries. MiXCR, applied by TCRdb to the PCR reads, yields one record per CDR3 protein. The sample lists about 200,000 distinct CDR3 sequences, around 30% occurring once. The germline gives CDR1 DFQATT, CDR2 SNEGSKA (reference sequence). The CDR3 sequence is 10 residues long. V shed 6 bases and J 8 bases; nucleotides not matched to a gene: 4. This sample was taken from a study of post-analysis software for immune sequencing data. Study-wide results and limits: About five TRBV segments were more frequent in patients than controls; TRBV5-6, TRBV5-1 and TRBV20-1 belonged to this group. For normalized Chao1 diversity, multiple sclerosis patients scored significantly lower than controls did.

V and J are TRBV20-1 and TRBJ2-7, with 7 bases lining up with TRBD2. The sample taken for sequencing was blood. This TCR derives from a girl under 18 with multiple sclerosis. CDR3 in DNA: TGCAGTGCCGAAGCGGGGCAGCAGTACTTC. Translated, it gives CSAEAGQQYF.